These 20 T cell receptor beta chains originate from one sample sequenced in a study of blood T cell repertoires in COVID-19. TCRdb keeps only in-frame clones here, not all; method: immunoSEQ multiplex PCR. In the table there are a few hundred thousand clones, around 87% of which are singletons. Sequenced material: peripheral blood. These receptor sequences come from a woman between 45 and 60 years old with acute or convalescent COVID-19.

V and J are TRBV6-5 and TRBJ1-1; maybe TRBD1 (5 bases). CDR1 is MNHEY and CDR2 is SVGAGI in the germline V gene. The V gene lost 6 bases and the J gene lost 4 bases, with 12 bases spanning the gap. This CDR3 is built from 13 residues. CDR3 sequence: CASSLQAFTEAFF. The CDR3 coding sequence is TGTGCCAGCAGCCTACAGGCCTTCACTGAAGCTTTCTTT.

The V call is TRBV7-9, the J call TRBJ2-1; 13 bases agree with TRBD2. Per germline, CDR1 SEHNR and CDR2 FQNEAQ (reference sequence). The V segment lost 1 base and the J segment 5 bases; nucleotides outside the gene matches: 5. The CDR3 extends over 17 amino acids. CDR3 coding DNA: TGTGCCAGCAGCTTAGGGGTCGGGACTAGCGGGAACAATGAGCAGTTCTTC. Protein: CASSLGVGTSGNNEQFF.

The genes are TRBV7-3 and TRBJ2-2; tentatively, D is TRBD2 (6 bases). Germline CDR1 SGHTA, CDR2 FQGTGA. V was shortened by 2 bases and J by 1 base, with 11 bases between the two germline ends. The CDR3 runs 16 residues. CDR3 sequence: CASSLDSSGNTGELFF. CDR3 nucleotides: TGTGCCAGCAGCTTAGATAGTAGCGGGAACACCGGGGAGCTGTTTTTT.

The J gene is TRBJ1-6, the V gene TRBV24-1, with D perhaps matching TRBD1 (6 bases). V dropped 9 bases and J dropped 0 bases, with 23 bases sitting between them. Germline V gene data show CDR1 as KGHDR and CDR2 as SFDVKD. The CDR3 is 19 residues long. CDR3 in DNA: TGTGCCACCTCCCATTTTGTAGTCCGAGGGGGCTCCTATAATTCACCCCTCCACTTT. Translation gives CATSHFVVRGGSYNSPLHF.

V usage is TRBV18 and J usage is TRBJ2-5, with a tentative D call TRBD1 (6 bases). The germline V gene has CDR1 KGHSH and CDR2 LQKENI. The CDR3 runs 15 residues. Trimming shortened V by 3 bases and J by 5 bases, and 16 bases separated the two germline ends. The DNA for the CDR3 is TGTGCCAGCTCACCGCTTCAGGGGCTCGTGGAGACCCAGTACTTC. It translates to CASSPLQGLVETQYF.

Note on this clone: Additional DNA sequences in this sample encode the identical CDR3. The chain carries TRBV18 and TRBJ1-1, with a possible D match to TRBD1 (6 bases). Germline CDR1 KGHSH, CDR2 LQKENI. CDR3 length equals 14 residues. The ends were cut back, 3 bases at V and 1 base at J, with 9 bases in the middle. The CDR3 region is CASSPTGSNTEAFF. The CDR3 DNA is TGTGCCAGCTCACCGACAGGTTCGAACACTGAAGCTTTCTTT.

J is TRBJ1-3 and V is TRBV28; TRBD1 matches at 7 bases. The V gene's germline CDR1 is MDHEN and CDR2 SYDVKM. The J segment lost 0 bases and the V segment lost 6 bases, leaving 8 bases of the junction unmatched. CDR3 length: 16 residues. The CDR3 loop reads CASSPQGRGSGNTIYF. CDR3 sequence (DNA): TGTGCCAGCAGCCCACAGGGGAGAGGCTCTGGAAACACCATATATTTT.

In DNA form, the CDR3 reads TGTGCCAGCAGCCAACTACTAGCGGGAGTTACCGAGCAGTACTTC. The encoded protein is CASSQLLAGVTEQYF. This rearrangement joins TRBV3-1 (or the pseudogene TRBV3-2) to TRBJ2-7, with 11 bases fitting TRBD2. J gave up 6 bases and V 2 bases, and 6 bases lay outside the gene matches. The CDR3 has 15 residues. CDR1 LGHDT and CDR2 YNNKEL come from the germline V gene (reference sequence).

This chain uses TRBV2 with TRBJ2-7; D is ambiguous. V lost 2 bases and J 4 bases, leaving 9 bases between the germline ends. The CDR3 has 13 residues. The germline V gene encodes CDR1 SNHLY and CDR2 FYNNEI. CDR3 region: CASSEWQKYEQYF. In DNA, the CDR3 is TGTGCCAGCAGTGAATGGCAGAAATACGAGCAGTACTTC.

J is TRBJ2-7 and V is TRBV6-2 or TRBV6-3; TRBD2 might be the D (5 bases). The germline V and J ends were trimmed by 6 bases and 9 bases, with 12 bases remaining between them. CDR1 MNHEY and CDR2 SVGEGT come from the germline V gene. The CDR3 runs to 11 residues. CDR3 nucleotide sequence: TGTGCCAGCAGCAACATAGGAGGGCAGTACTTC. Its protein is CASSNIGGQYF.

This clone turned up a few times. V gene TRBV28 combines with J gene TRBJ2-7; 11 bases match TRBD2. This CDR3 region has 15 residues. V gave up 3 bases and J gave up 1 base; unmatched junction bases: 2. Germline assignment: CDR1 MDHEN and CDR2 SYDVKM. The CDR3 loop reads CASSLTSGDSYEQYF. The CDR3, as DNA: TGTGCCAGCAGTTTGACTAGCGGGGATTCCTACGAGCAGTACTTC. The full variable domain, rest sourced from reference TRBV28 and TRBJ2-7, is DVKVTQSSRYLVKRTGEKVFLECVQDMDHENMFWYRQDPGLGLRLIYFSYDVKMKEKGDIPEGYSVSREKKERFSLILESASTNQTSMYLCASSLTSGDSYEQYFGPGTRLTVT.

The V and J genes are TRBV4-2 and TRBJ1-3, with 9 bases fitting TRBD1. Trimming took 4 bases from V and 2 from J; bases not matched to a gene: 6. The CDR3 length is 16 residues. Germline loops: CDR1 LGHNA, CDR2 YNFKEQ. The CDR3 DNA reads TGTGCCAGCAGCCCAGGACAGGGGAGTACTGGAAACACCATATATTTT. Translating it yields CASSPGQGSTGNTIYF.

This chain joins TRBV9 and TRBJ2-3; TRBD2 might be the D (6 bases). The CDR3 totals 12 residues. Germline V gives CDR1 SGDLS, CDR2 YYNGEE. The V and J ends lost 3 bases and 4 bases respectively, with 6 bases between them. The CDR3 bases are TGTGCCAGCAGCGGACTAGCAGATACGCAGTATTTT. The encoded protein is CASSGLADTQYF.

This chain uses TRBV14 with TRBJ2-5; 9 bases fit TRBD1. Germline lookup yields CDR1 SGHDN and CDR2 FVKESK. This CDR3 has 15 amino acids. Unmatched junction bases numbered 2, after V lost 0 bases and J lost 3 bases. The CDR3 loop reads CASSQDGTGKETQYF. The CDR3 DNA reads TGTGCCAGCAGCCAAGATGGGACAGGGAAAGAGACCCAGTACTTC.

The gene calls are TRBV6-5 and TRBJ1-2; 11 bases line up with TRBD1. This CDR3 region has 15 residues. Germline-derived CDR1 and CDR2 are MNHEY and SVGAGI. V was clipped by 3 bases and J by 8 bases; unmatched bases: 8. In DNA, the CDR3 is TGTGCCAGCAGTTATAGTGGGACAGGGGGTTTGGGCTACACCTTC. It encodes CASSYSGTGGLGYTF.

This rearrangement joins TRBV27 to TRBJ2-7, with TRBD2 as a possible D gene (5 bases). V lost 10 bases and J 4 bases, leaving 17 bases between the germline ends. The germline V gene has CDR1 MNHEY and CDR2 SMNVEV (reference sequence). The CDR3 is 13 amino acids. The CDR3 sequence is CATTRGSEYEQYF. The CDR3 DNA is TGTGCCACCACCCGAGGTAGCGAATACGAGCAGTACTTC.

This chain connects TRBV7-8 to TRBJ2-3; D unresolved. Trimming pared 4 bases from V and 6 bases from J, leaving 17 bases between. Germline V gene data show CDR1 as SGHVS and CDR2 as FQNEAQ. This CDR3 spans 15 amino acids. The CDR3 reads CASSSQRFAEDTQYF. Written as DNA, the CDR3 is TGTGCCAGCAGCTCCCAGAGGTTTGCGGAGGATACGCAGTATTTT.

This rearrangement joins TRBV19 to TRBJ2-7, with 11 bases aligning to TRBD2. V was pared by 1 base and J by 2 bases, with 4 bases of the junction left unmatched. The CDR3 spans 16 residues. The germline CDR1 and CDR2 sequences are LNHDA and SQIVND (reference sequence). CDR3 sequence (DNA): TGTGCCAGTAGTATAGGGGGGACTAGCGGAACCTACGAGCAGTACTTC. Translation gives CASSIGGTSGTYEQYF.

DNA for the CDR3: TGTGCCAGCACCCCCCCGGGGAGACCCTTTAGCAATCAGCCCCAGCATTTT. Translating it yields CASTPPGRPFSNQPQHF. J is TRBJ1-5 and V is TRBV21-1. TRBV21-1 has pseudogene status. The CDR3 length is 17 residues.

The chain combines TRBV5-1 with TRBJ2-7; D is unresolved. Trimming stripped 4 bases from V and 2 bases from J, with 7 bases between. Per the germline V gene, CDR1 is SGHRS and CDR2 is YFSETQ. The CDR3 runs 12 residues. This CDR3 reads CASSTQPYEQYF. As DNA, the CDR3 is TGCGCCAGCAGCACACAGCCCTACGAGCAGTACTTC.